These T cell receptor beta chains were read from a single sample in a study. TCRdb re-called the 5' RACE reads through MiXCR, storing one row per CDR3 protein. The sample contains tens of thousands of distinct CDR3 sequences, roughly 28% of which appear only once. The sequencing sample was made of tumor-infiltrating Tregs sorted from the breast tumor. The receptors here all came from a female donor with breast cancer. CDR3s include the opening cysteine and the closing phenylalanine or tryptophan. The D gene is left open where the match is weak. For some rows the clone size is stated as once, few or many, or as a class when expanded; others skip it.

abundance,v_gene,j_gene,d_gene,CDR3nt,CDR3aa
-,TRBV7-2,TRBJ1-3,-,TGTGCCAGCAGCCAATACATACAGTTCTCTGGAAACACCATATATTTT,CASSQYIQFSGNTIYF
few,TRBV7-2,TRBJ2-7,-,TGTGCCAGCAGCTTAGTTCGACGAATTGCGGACTACGAGCAGTACTTC,CASSLVRRIADYEQYF
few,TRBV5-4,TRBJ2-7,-,TGTGCCAGCAGCGACCGAACAGACTACGAGCAGTACTTC,CASSDRTDYEQYF
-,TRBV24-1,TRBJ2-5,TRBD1,TGTGCCACCAGTGATCCGACAGGGGAAGAGACCCAGTACTTC,CATSDPTGEETQYF
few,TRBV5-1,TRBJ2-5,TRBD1,TGCGCCAGCAGCCCAGGGGGTTCAGAAGAGACCCAGTACTTC,CASSPGGSEETQYF
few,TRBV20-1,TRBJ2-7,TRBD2,TGCAGTGCGCCGGCTAGCGGGTTAGTATACGAGCAGTACTTC,CSAPASGLVYEQYF
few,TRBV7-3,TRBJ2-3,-,TGTGCCAGCAGCTTAGTCGGGGGGCCGAGAGATACGCAGTATTTT,CASSLVGGPRDTQYF
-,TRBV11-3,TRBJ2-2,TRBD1,TGTGCCAGCAGCTCGAGACAGGGCTTGGGCGGGGAGCTGTTTTTT,CASSSRQGLGGELFF
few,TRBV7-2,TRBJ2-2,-,TGTGCCAGCAGGGTATCCCTTTCGAACACCGGGGAGCTGTTTTTT,CASRVSLSNTGELFF
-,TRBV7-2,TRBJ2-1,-,TGTGCCAGCAGCTTATCGGGAGATCGTGAGCAGTTCTTC,CASSLSGDREQFF
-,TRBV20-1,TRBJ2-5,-,TGCAGTGCATATCTAGAGACCCAGTACTTC,CSAYLETQYF
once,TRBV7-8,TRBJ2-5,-,TGTGCCAGCAGCCCGACTGGCGGGGACCAAGAGACCCAGTACTTC,CASSPTGGDQETQYF
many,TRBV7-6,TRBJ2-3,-,TGTGCCAGCAGCCCAGACACATACACAGATACGCAGTATTTT,CASSPDTYTDTQYF
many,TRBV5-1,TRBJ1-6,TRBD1,TGCGCCAGCAGACCCGGGACAGGGAACTCACCCCTCCACTTT,CASRPGTGNSPLHF
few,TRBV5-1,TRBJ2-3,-,TGCGCCAGCAGCTCGGGCGCGGGACACACAGATACGCAGTATTTT,CASSSGAGHTDTQYF
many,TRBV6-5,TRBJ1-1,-,TGTGCCAGCAGCCGCGGCGATCAAGCTTTCTTT,CASSRGDQAFF
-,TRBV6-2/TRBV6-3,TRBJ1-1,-,TGTGCCAGCAGTACCTTACGAATGAACACTGAAGCTTTCTTT,CASSTLRMNTEAFF
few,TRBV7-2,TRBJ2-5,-,TGTGCCAGCAGCCGACGGGGGGCTTCTAAGAAAGAGACCCAGTACTTC,CASSRRGASKKETQYF
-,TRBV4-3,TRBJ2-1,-,TGCGCCAGCAGCCAATCTCTGACTAGTTCTTCCTACAATGAGCAGTTCTTC,CASSQSLTSSSYNEQFF
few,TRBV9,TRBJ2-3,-,TGTGCCAGCAGCGGACCCCCAGATACGCAGTATTTT,CASSGPPDTQYF
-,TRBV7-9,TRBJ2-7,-,TGTGCCAGCAGCTCCGGGAGAACCCACGAGCAGTACTTC,CASSSGRTHEQYF
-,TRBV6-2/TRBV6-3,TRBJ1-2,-,TGTGCCAGCAGTTACGGGTCATCGTGGGGCTATGGCTACACCTTC,CASSYGSSWGYGYTF